A single sample gave rise to the 14 T cell receptor beta chains below, sequenced in a study of blood T cell repertoires in COVID-19 (TCRdb year 2020). The library was generated by the immunoSEQ multiplex PCR assay. TCRdb took over this immuneACCESS table, retaining in-frame rearrangements with V and J assigned. Such tables are incomplete; in checked studies, under half of the missing clones stem from an unresolved V gene, and the remainder is unexplained. The sample table records about 50,000 clones; roughly 91% of these occur just once. The ten largest account for roughly a quarter of the sample. Input material: peripheral blood. The receptor source for this set is a human donor in a cohort sampled during active COVID-19.

The chain employs TRBV28 and TRBJ1-6; weak D call: TRBD1 (6 bases). This CDR3 contains 16 residues. The germline V gene encodes CDR1 MDHEN and CDR2 SYDVKM. Deletions cut 4 bases from V and 2 bases from J, with 12 bases between. CDR3 nucleotide sequence: TGTGCCAGCAGTTCGACAGGCGGGCCCTATAATTCACCCCTCCACTTT. Encoded protein: CASSSTGGPYNSPLHF.

The V gene is TRBV30, the J gene TRBJ2-3; D not certain. There are 13 residues in the CDR3. Per the germline V gene, CDR1 is GTSNPN and CDR2 is SVGIG (reference sequence). V dropped 1 base and J dropped 0 bases, with 5 bases sitting between them. CDR3 in amino acids: CAWSALSTDTQYF. For the CDR3, the DNA is TGTGCCTGGAGTGCTTTGAGCACAGATACGCAGTATTTT.

The gene calls are TRBV7-2 and TRBJ1-1; no clear D gene. The CDR3 has 13 residues. Trimming stripped 0 bases from V and 4 bases from J, with 6 bases between. The germline CDR1 and CDR2 sequences are SGHTA and FQGNSA. Written as DNA, the CDR3 is TGTGCCAGCAGCTTAGCTCAGTTCACTGAAGCTTTCTTT. The encoded protein is CASSLAQFTEAFF. The entire variable domain, with the rest obtained from reference TRBV7-2 and TRBJ1-1, is as follows: GAGVSQSPSNKVTEKGKDVELRCDPISGHTALYWYRQSLGQGLEFLIYFQGNSAPDKSGLPSDRFSAERTGGSVSTLTIQRTQQEDSAVYLCASSLAQFTEAFFGQGTRLTVV.

The rearrangement uses TRBV7-8 and TRBJ2-7; 7 bases align to TRBD1. Trimming took 2 bases from V and 5 from J; bases not matched to a gene: 12. The CDR3 is 16 residues long. Germline lookup yields CDR1 SGHVS and CDR2 FQNEAQ. The CDR3 spells CASSLQSTGKGNEQYF. CDR3 coding DNA: TGTGCCAGCAGCTTACAATCGACAGGGAAAGGAAACGAGCAGTACTTC.

CDR3 residues: CASSYPFNGLAGEGEQFF. CDR3 DNA sequence: TGTGCCAGCAGTTACCCCTTCAACGGACTAGCGGGAGAGGGTGAGCAGTTCTTC. The J gene is TRBJ2-1, the V gene TRBV6-2 or TRBV6-3; 13 nucleotides align to TRBD2. The CDR3 has 18 residues. Trimming at V came to 2 bases and at J to 9 bases, leaving 13 bases not matched to a gene. The germline V gene encodes CDR1 MNHEY and CDR2 SVGEGT.

The sample holds one count of this clone. The chain links TRBV19 to TRBJ1-3, with 8 bases matching TRBD1. Looked up from germline, CDR1 is LNHDA and CDR2 is SQIVND (reference sequence). This CDR3 has 14 residues. V lost 10 bases and J lost 0; bases outside the gene matches: 5. The CDR3 here is CATTGVSSGNTIYF. The CDR3 DNA is TGTGCCACGACAGGGGTTAGCTCTGGAAACACCATATATTTT.

The chain employs TRBV16 and TRBJ1-5, with a tentative D call TRBD1 (5 bases). The CDR3 is 15 residues long. Trimming stripped 0 bases from V and 3 bases from J, with 9 bases between. Germline lookup yields CDR1 KGHSY and CDR2 FQNENV. CDR3 region: CASSQSSGANQPQHF. The CDR3 nucleotides are TGTGCCAGCAGCCAATCGAGCGGGGCCAATCAGCCCCAGCATTTT.

CDR3 coding DNA: TGCAGCGCGGGGCATCGGGAAAAACTGTTTTTT. It translates to CSAGHREKLFF. This chain uses TRBV29-1 with TRBJ1-4, with a weak D call TRBD1 (5 bases). The CDR3 runs 11 residues. The germline CDR1 and CDR2 sequences are SQVTM and ANQGSEA. V lost 7 bases to trimming and J lost 8 bases, with 11 bases between them.

The chain employs TRBV7-3 and TRBJ2-5, with 9 bases that match TRBD2. V lost 5 bases to trimming and J lost 5 bases; unmatched junction nucleotides: 6. Germline CDR1 and CDR2: SGHTA and FQGTGA. CDR3 length: 14 residues. The CDR3 sequence: CASSVAGVGETQYF. CDR3 sequence (DNA): TGTGCCAGCAGCGTAGCGGGAGTAGGGGAGACCCAGTACTTC.

The chain carries TRBV5-5 and TRBJ1-1, with D possibly matching TRBD1 (5 bases). Germline lookup yields CDR1 SGHKS and CDR2 YYEKEE (reference sequence). The ends were cut back, 1 base at V and 4 bases at J, with 8 bases in the middle. The CDR3 has 13 residues. In DNA form, the CDR3 reads TGTGCCAGCAGCTTGCAGGGATCCACTGAAGCTTTCTTT. Its translation: CASSLQGSTEAFF. Filled out from reference TRBV5-5 and TRBJ1-1, the complete variable domain reads DAGVTQSPTHLIKTRGQQVTLRCSPISGHKSVSWYQQVLGQGPQFIFQYYEKEERGRGNFPDRFSARQFPNYSSELNVNALLLGDSALYLCASSLQGSTEAFFGQGTRLTVV.

This sequence joins TRBV19 and TRBJ2-3, with TRBD2 identical over 11 bases. V lost 1 base, J lost 4 bases, and 4 bases stayed unmatched. CDR1 LNHDA and CDR2 SQIVND come from the germline V gene (reference sequence). The CDR3 has 16 residues. CDR3 amino acids: CASSIAGSGGADTQYF. The CDR3 nucleotides read TGTGCCAGTAGTATAGCGGGTAGCGGGGGGGCAGATACGCAGTATTTT.

The count of this clone is one. The chain combines TRBV3-1 (or the pseudogene TRBV3-2) with TRBJ2-3; TRBD2 aligns across 12 bases. V lost 4 bases to trimming and J lost 1 base; unmatched junction nucleotides: 3. CDR3 length equals 16 residues. Germline CDR1 and CDR2: LGHDT and YNNKEL (reference sequence). The CDR3 here is CASSLRLAGGTDTQYF. The CDR3 DNA reads as TGTGCCAGCAGCCTCCGACTAGCGGGGGGCACAGATACGCAGTATTTT.

This chain uses TRBV6-2 or TRBV6-3 with TRBJ2-7; TRBD1 is a possible D gene (5 bases). Trimming shortened V by 6 bases and J by 2 bases, and 14 bases separated the two germline ends. The CDR3 consists of 14 residues. Germline V gives CDR1 MNHEY, CDR2 SVGEGT. Here the CDR3 DNA reads TGTGCCAGCAGCCCAAGGACACCTCCCTACGAGCAGTACGTC. Translated: CASSPRTPPYEQYV.

V usage is TRBV28 and J usage is TRBJ2-7, with D maybe TRBD1 (5 bases). The CDR3 runs 15 residues. Deletions cut 6 bases from V and 0 bases from J, with 15 bases between. The germline CDR1 and CDR2 sequences are MDHEN and SYDVKM. The CDR3 loop reads CASRGPTVPSYEQYF. The CDR3 DNA reads as TGTGCCAGCAGGGGCCCGACAGTACCCTCCTACGAGCAGTACTTC.